This T cell receptor beta chain was captured in a study of chemoradiotherapy in HPV16-positive cancers. In the study overall: Functional T-cell assays on a couple of HPV16-positive patients' cells defined candidate HPV-specific clones and common TCR motifs. Study findings and constraints: During treatment, candidate HPV-specific clones and E7-related motifs expanded in tumor. Better recurrence-free survival went with HPV-responsive T-cell expansion in HPV16-positive patients.

Method: immunoSEQ multiplex PCR; TCRdb's copy keeps in-frame clones and lacks some. In the table there are about 32,000 clones, approximately 90% of which are singletons. A note on this clone: Its target is not known.

The CDR3 length is 17 residues. CDR1 PRHDT and CDR2 FYEKMQ come from the germline V gene (reference sequence). The V end was cut by 0 bases, the J end by 0 bases, with 14 bases between. The rearrangement joins TRBV13 to TRBJ2-5; D is unclear. This clonotype originated in a human donor with HPV-associated anogenital cancer. The sequenced sample was blood, obtained from a patient who underwent chemoradiotherapy. CDR3 sequence (DNA): TGTGCCAGCAGCTTAGGGCAGGCAAGCACGTACCAAGAGACCCAGTACTTC. Amino acids: CASSLGQASTYQETQYF.